This T cell receptor beta chain was recorded in a study of CD8+ T cells in alopecia areata. Study in general: Tofacitinib therapy took 6 to 18 months; 6 months off drug came after. Affected scalp percentage determined the severity score of treated patients.

The CDR3 spans 13 residues. Trimming removed 1 base from V and 8 bases from J, with 11 bases in between. Germline V gene sequence: CDR1 SGHTA, CDR2 FQGTGA. RNA extraction was followed by reverse transcription into cDNA, which acted as the sequencing template. Clones were sequenced by immunoSEQ multiplex PCR, and TCRdb holds only the in-frame ones, with some missing. The sample includes 150,000 to 250,000 clones, 55% to 70% of them seen just once. As for treatment: oral pan-JAK inhibitor, 5-10 mg twice daily. CD4+ and CD8+ T cells were sorted from PBMCs. The TCR was taken from a human donor with alopecia areata. The sequencing used CD4+ T cells sorted from blood, collected at week 4, from a patient treated with tofacitinib. The chain is built from TRBV7-3 and TRBJ1-2; a weak D match, TRBD1 (5 bases). Written as DNA, the CDR3 is TGTGCCAGCAGCTTAAATCTGGGGGAAGGCTACACCTTC. Its protein is CASSLNLGEGYTF.